This TCR beta chain originates from a study of naive and memory T cell subsets. A UMI-containing oligonucleotide was joined by 3' ligation to the TCR cDNA template. Four PCR rounds used nested alpha and beta constant region primers plus the SP2 primer. MiXCR was run by TCRdb on the 5' RACE reads, yielding one entry per CDR3 protein. The table shows about 48,000 distinct CDR3 sequences, with approximately 4.8% occurring only once. Trimming removed 3 bases at V and 7 bases at J, with 12 bases between. The CDR3 is made up of 13 amino acids. This clonotype appeared many times. The chain combines TRBV12-3 or TRBV12-4 with TRBJ1-2; D is undetermined. The clonotype comes from a female donor in good health. CDR3 DNA: TGTGCCAGCAGTTTCGGGCAGCCCGGTGGCTACACCTTC. The encoded protein is CASSFGQPGGYTF.